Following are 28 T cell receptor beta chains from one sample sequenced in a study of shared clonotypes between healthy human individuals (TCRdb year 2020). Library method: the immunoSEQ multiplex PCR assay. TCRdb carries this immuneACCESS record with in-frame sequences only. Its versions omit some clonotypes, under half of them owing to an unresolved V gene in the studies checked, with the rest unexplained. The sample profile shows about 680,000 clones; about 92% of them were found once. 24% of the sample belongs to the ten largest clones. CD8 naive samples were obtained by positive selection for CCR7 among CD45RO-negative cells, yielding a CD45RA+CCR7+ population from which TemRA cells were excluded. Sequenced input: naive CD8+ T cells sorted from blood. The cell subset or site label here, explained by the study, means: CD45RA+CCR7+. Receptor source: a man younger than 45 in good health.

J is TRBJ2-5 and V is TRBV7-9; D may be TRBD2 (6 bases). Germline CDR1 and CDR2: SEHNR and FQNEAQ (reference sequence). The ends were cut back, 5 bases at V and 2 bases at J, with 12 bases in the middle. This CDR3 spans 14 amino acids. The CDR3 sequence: CASSDTGLQETQYF. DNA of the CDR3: TGTGCCAGCAGCGATACGGGACTTCAAGAGACCCAGTACTTC.

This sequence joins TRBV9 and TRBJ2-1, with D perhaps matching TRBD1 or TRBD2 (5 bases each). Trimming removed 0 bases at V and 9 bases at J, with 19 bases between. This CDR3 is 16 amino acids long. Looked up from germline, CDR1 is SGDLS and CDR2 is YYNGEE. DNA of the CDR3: TGTGCCAGCAGCGTAGGGGGACGGAGTGACTATGGTGAGCAGTTCTTC. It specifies CASSVGGRSDYGEQFF.

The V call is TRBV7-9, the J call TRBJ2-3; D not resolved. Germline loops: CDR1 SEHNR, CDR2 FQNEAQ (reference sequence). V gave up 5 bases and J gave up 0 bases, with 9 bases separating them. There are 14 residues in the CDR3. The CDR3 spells CASSPPLSTDTQYF. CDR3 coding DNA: TGTGCCAGCAGCCCCCCCCTGAGCACAGATACGCAGTATTTT.

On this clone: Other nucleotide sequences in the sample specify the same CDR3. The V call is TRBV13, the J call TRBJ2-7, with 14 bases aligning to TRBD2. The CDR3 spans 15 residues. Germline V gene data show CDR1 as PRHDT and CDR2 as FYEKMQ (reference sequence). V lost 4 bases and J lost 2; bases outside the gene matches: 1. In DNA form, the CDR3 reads TGTGCCAGCAGCTCGGGACTAGCGGGGGCCTACGAGCAGTACTTC. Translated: CASSSGLAGAYEQYF.

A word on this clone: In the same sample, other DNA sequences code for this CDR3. The CDR3 reads CASSVGGDNQPQHF. The DNA for the CDR3 is TGTGCCAGCAGCGTAGGAGGGGACAATCAGCCCCAGCATTTT. The chain joins TRBV9 to TRBJ1-5; tentative D call: TRBD1 (5 bases). Between the trimmed V and J ends, which lost 0 bases and 3 bases, there was a span of 7 bases. CDR3 size: 14 residues. Germline-derived CDR1 and CDR2 are SGDLS and YYNGEE. The variable domain in full, completed from reference TRBV9 and TRBJ1-5, reads DSGVTQTPKHLITATGQRVTLRCSPRSGDLSVYWYQQSLDQGLQFLIQYYNGEERAKGNILERFSAQQFPDLHSELNLSSLELGDSALYFCASSVGGDNQPQHFGDGTRLSIL.

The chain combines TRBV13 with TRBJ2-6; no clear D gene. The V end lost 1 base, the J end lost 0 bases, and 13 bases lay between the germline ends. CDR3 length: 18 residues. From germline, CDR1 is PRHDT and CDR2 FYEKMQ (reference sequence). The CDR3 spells CASSLVPDGLSGANVLTF. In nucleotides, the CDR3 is TGTGCCAGCAGCTTAGTCCCTGATGGCCTCTCTGGGGCCAACGTCCTGACTTTC.

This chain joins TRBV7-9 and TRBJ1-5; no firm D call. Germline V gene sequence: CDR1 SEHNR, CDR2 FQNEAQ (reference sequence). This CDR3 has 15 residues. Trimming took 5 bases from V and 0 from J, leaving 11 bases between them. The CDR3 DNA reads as TGTGCCAGCAGCGAGAGCTTTAATAGCAATCAGCCCCAGCATTTT. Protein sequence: CASSESFNSNQPQHF. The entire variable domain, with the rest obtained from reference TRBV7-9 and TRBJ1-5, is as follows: DTGVSQNPRHKITKRGQNVTFRCDPISEHNRLYWYRQTLGQGPEFLTYFQNEAQLEKSRLLSDRFSAERPKGSFSTLEIQRTEQGDSAMYLCASSESFNSNQPQHFGDGTRLSIL.

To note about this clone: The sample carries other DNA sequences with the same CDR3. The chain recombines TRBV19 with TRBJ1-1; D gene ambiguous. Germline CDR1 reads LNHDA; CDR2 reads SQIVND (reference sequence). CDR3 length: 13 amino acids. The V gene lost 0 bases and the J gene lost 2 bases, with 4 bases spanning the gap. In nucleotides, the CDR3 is TGTGCCAGTAGTATAGACGGAAACACTGAAGCTTTCTTT. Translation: CASSIDGNTEAFF. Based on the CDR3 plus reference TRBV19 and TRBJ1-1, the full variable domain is DGGITQSPKYLFRKEGQNVTLSCEQNLNHDAMYWYRQDPGQGLRLIYYSQIVNDFQKGDIAEGYSVSREKKESFPLTVTSAQKNPTAFYLCASSIDGNTEAFFGQGTRLTVV.

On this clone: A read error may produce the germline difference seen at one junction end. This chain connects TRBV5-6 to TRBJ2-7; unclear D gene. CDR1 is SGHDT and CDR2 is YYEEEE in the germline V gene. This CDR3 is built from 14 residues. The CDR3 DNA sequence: TGTGCCAGCAGCTTGGAAGGCAGCTCCTACGAGCAGTGCTTC. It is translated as CASSLEGSSYEQCF.

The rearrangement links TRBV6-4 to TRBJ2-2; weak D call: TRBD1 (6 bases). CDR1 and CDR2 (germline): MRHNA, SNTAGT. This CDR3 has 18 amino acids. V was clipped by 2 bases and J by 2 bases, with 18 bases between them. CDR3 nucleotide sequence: TGTGCCAGCAGTGACATTGGCCGGGACAACTATAACACCGGGGAGCTGTTTTTT. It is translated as CASSDIGRDNYNTGELFF.

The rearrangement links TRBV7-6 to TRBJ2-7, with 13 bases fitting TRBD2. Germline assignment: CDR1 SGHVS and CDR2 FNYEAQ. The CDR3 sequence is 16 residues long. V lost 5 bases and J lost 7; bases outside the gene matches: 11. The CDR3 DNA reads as TGTGCCAGCAGCCAAGGGACTAGCGGGACGTCTACGGAGCAGTACTTC. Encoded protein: CASSQGTSGTSTEQYF.

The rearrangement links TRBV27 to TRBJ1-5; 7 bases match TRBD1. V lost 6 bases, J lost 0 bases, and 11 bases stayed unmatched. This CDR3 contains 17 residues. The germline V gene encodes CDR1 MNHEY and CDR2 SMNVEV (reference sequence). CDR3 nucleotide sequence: TGTGCCAGCAGAATAGACAGGGACCAATATAGCAATCAGCCCCAGCATTTT. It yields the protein CASRIDRDQYSNQPQHF.

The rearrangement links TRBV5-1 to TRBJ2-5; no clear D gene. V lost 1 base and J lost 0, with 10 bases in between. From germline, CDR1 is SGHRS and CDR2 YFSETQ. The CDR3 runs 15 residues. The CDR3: CASSLSISDQETQYF. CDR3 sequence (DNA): TGCGCCAGCAGCTTGTCTATTTCCGACCAAGAGACCCAGTACTTC.

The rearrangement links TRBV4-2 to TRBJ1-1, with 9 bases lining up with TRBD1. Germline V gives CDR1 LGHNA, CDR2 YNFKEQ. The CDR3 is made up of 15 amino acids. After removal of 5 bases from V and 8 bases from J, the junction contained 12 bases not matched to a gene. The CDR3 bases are TGTGCCAGCAGCTTGTCAGGGACAGGGAGTGTGGAAGCTTTCTTT. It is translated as CASSLSGTGSVEAFF.

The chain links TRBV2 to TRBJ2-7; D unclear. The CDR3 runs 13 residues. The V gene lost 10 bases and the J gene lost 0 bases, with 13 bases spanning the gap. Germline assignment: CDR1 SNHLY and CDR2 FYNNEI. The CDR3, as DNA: TGTGCCACCTTAGAACCCGACTCCTACGAGCAGTACTTC. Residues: CATLEPDSYEQYF.

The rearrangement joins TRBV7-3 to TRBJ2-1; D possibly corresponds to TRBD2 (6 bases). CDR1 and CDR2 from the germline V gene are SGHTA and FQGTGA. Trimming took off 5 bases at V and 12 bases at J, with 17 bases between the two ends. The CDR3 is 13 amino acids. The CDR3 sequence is CASSQPNAGRQFF. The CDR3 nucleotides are TGTGCCAGCAGCCAGCCTAACGCGGGGCGGCAGTTCTTC.

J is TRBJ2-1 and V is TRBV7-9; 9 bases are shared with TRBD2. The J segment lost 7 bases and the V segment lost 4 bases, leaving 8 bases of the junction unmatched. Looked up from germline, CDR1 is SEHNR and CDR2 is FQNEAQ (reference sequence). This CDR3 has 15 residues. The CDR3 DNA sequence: TGTGCCAGCAGCTCCTGGCGGGAGGGCCAAAATGAGCAGTTCTTC. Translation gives CASSSWREGQNEQFF.

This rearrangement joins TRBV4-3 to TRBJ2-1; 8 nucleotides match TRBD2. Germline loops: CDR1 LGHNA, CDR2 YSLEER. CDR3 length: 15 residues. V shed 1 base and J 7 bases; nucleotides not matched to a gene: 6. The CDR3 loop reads CASSQGVTSGNEQFF. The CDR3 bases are TGCGCCAGCAGCCAAGGGGTCACTAGCGGAAATGAGCAGTTCTTC.

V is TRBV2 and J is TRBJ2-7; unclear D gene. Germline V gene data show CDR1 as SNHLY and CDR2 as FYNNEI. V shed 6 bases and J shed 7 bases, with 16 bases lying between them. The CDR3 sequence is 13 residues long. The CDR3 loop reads CASSSPESGEQYF. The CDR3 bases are TGTGCCAGCAGCAGCCCCGAGTCGGGTGAGCAGTACTTC.

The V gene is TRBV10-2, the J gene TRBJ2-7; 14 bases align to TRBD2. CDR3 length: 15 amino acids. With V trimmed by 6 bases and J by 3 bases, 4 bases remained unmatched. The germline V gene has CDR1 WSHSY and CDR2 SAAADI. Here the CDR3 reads CASRMGLAGDYEQYF. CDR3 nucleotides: TGCGCCAGCAGGATGGGACTAGCGGGAGACTACGAGCAGTACTTC.

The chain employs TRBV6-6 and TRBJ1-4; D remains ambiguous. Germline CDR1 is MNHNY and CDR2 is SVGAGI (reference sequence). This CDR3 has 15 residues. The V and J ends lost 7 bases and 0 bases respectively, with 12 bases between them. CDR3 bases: TGTGCCAGCATAGTAGCAGTTGCAACTAATGAAAAACTGTTTTTT. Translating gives CASIVAVATNEKLFF.

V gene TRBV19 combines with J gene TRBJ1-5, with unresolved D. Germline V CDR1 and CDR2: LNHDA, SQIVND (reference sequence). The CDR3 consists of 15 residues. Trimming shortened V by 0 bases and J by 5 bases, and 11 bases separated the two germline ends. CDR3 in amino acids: CASSIDPRRYQPQHF. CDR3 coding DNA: TGTGCCAGTAGTATAGATCCTCGGAGGTATCAGCCCCAGCATTTT.

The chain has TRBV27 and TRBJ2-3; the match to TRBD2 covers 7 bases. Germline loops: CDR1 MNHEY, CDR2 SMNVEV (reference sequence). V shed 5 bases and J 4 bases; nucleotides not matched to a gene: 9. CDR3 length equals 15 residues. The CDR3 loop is CASSMRTSLADTQYF. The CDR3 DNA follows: TGTGCCAGCAGTATGAGGACTAGTCTCGCAGATACGCAGTATTTT.

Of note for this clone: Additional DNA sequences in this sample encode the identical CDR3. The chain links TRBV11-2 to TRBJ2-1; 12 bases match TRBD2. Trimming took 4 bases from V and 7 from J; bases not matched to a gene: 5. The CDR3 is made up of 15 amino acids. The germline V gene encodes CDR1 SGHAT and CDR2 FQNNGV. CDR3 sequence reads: CASSSRLAGVNEQFF. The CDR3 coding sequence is TGTGCCAGCAGCTCCCGACTAGCGGGAGTGAATGAGCAGTTCTTC.

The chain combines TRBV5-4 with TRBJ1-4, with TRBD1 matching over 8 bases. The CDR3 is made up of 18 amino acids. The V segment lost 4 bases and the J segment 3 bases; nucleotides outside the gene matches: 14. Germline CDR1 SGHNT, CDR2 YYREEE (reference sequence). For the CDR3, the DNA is TGTGCCAGCAGCCGACGACAAGACCGACAGGGGTCTAATGAAAAACTGTTTTTT. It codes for CASSRRQDRQGSNEKLFF.

In DNA, the CDR3 is TGTGCCTGGAGTGAGGGGCTAGCGGGAGCGGAGGCCCAGTACTTC. Protein: CAWSEGLAGAEAQYF. The chain couples TRBV30 to TRBJ2-5; 10 nucleotides align to TRBD2. Germline values: CDR1 GTSNPN, CDR2 SVGIG (reference sequence). The CDR3 length is 15 residues. V lost 1 base and J lost 9; bases outside the gene matches: 11.

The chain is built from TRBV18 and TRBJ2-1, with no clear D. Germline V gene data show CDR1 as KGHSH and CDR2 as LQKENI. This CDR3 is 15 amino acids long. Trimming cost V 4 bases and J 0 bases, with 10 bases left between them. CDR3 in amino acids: CASSRPGSSYNEQFF. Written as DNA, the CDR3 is TGTGCCAGCTCACGACCAGGTAGCTCCTACAATGAGCAGTTCTTC. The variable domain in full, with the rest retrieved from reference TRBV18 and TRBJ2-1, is NAGVMQNPRHLVRRRGQEARLRCSPMKGHSHVYWYRQLPEEGLKFMVYLQKENIIDESGMPKERFSAEFPKEGPSILRIQQVVRGDSAAYFCASSRPGSSYNEQFFGPGTRLTVL.

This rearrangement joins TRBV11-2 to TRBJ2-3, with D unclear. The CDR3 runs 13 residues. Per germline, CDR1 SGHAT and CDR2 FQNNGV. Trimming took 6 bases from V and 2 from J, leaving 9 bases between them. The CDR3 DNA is TGTGCCAGCAGGCCGAGTATCACAGATACGCAGTATTTT. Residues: CASRPSITDTQYF.